This T cell receptor (beta chain) was sequenced during a study of cytomegalovirus exposure and HLA in healthy donors. Looking at the study overall: Later analysis reported that the 110 or so validation repertoires shared the platform of the approximately 690 first-cohort repertoires.

Germline V gene data show CDR1 as SGDLS and CDR2 as YYNGEE. The V end lost 0 bases, the J end lost 2 bases, and 10 bases lay between the germline ends. The CDR3 sequence is 15 residues long. Data came from immunoSEQ multiplex PCR; TCRdb stores just in-frame clones and leaves some out. The sample holds 130,000 to 150,000 clones, less than 90% seen once. The rearrangement uses TRBV9 and TRBJ2-3; D not resolved. Sequencing used PBMCs. The origin of this receptor is a young woman in good health and CMV-seropositive. The CDR3 loop reads CASSVGGGTTDTQYF. The CDR3 nucleotides read TGTGCCAGCAGCGTAGGTGGCGGAACCACAGATACGCAGTATTTT. Drawing the rest from reference TRBV9 and TRBJ2-3, the complete variable domain is DSGVTQTPKHLITATGQRVTLRCSPRSGDLSVYWYQQSLDQGLQFLIQYYNGEERAKGNILERFSAQQFPDLHSELNLSSLELGDSALYFCASSVGGGTTDTQYFGPGTRLTVL.